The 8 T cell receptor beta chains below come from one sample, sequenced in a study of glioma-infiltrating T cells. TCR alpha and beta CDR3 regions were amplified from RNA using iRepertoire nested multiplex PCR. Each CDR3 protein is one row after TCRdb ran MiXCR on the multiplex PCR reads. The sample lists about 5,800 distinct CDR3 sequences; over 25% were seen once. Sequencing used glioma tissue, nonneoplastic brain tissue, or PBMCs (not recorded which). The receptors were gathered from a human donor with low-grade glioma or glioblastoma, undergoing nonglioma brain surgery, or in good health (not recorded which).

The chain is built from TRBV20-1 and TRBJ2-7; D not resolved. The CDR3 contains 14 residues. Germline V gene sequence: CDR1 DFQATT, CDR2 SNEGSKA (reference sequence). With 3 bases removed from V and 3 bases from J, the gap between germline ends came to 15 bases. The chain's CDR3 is CSASPSKKVYEQYF. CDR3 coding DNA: TGCAGTGCTAGTCCTTCCAAAAAGGTCTACGAGCAGTACTTC.

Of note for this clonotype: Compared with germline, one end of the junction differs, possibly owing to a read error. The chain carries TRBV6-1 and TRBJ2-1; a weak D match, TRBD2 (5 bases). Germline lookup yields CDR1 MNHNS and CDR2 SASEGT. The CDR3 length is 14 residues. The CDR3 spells CASRPSRSLSEPFF. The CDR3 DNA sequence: TGTGCCAGCAGGCCTAGCCGGAGTCTTTCTGAGCCGTTCTTC.

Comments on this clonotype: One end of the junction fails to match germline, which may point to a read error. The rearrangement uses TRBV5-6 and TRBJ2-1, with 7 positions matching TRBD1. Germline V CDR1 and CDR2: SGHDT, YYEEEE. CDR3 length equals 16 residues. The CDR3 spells CASSLTGQTIYSEQFF. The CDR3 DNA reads TGTGCCAGCAGCTTGACGGGACAGACGATCTACAGTGAGCAGTTCTTC. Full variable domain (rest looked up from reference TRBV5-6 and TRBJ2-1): DAGVTQSPTHLIKTRGQQVTLRCSPKSGHDTVSWYQQALGQGPQFIFQYYEEEERQRGNFPDRFSGHQFPNYSSELNVNALLLGDSALYLCASSLTGQTIYSEQFFGPGTRLTVL.

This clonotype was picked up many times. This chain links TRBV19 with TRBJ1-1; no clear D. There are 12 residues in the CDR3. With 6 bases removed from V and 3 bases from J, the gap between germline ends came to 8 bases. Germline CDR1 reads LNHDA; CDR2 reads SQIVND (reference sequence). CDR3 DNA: TGTGCCAGTAGAGTCGGTTACACTGAAGCTTTCTTT. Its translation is CASRVGYTEAFF.

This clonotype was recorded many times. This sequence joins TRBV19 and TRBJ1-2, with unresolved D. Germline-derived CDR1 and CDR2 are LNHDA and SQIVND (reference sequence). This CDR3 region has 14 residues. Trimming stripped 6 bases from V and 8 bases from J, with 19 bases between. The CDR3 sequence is CASRTGVTKGGYTF. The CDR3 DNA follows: TGTGCCAGTAGAACTGGGGTCACCAAGGGAGGCTACACCTTC.

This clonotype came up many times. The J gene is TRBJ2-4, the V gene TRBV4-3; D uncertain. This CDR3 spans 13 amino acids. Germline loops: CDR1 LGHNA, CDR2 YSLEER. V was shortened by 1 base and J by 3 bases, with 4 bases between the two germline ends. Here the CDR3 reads CASSQGDKNIQYF. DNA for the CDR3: TGCGCCAGCAGCCAAGGAGACAAAAACATTCAGTACTTC.

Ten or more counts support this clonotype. For the CDR3, the DNA is TGCAGCGTTGAGTCAGGAGGCGAGCAGTACGTC. This codes for CSVESGGEQYV. The chain recombines TRBV29-1 with TRBJ2-7, with D perhaps matching TRBD2 (5 bases). Germline loops: CDR1 SQVTM, CDR2 ANQGSEA. CDR3 size: 11 residues. Trimming stripped 3 bases from V and 6 bases from J, with 9 bases between.

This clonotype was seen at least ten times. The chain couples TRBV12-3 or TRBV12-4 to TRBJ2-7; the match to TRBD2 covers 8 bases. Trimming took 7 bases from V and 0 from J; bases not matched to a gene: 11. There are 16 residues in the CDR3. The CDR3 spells CASIMARGLGSYEQYV. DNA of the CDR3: TGTGCCAGCATCATGGCCCGGGGACTAGGCTCCTACGAGCAGTACGTC.